Sequencing of this TCR beta chain was carried out in a study of T cell responses to AZD1222 COVID-19 vaccine. The protocol was immunoSEQ multiplex PCR, while the TCRdb copy is restricted to in-frame clones and leaves out a portion. The data contain around 160,000 clones, about 95% of them singletons. The length of the CDR3 is 18 residues. V was clipped by 0 bases and J by 3 bases, with 20 bases between them. Germline V lookup: CDR1 KGHSH, CDR2 LQKENI. The receptor's source is an adult in good health. This chain joins TRBV18 and TRBJ1-1; weak D call: TRBD1 (6 bases). This sample comprised peripheral blood, obtained on day 0 of AZD1222 vaccination. CDR3 residues: CASSPPGQRISRYTEAFF. In DNA, the CDR3 is TGTGCCAGCTCACCACCGGGACAAAGAATCAGTAGGTACACTGAAGCTTTCTTT.